A selection of T cell receptor beta chains follows, all from one sample in a study of OX40 agonist ivuxolimab in advanced cancers. TCRdb keeps only in-frame clones here, not all; method: immunoSEQ multiplex PCR. The sample shows 95,000 to 120,000 clones, 85% to 95% of them seen only once. Here the sequenced sample was CD4+ or CD8+ T cells sorted from blood, taken in a trial of the OX40 agonist ivuxolimab. The source is an adult with an advanced solid tumor such as melanoma, head and neck, liver or kidney cancer. CDR3s leave out the opening cysteine and the closing phenylalanine or tryptophan. Clone size is shown for a subset of rows, as once, few, many or a class of expanded clone.

length,size,V,J,CDR3
14,.,TRBV5-4,TRBJ2-3,ASSQRRGAGTDTQY
13,.,TRBV7-7,TRBJ2-5,ASSLIRQTQETQY
10,.,TRBV10-1,TRBJ2-5,AGGTEAETQY
11,.,TRBV11-2,TRBJ1-5,ASSLDRGQPQH
14,.,TRBV18,TRBJ2-5,ASSPNLGQSRETQY
11,.,TRBV6-1,TRBJ1-1,ASSTRENTEAF
15,.,TRBV7-9,TRBJ2-3,ASSSGTSGGAGDTQY
9,.,TRBV20-1,TRBJ1-1,SARYNTEAF
12,.,TRBV7-3,TRBJ2-1,ASSPGTPHNEQF
11,.,TRBV30,TRBJ2-7,AWSAAGGREQY
18,.,TRBV4-2,TRBJ2-1,ASSQVLSPGTASSYNEQF
13,few,TRBV5-6,TRBJ1-1,ASSFSPGTIKEAF
15,.,TRBV7-2,TRBJ1-3,ASSPGGTGSSGNTIY
11,.,TRBV9,TRBJ2-7,ASSLTPGSEQY
9,.,TRBV20-1,TRBJ1-4,SARDSGSEF
14,.,TRBV5-1,TRBJ2-7,ASSPPGHATPYEQY
12,.,TRBV5-4,TRBJ1-4,ASSGTGHNEKLF
10,.,TRBV12-5,TRBJ2-5,ASGNGQETQY
13,.,TRBV6-1,TRBJ2-1,ASARLAGGPVEQF
10,.,TRBV30,TRBJ2-1,AWSGMAGEQF
12,.,TRBV7-2,TRBJ1-2,ASSLGGANYGYT
18,.,TRBV2,TRBJ2-3,ASSAETRGFSGIPGDTQY
13,.,TRBV6-1,TRBJ1-1,ASRTGGTGAGVAF
12,.,TRBV25-1,TRBJ1-2,ASSQGGTAAGYT
13,.,TRBV5-1,TRBJ1-4,ASSSTGATNEKLF
13,.,TRBV5-5,TRBJ2-3,ASSSGLASTDTQY
13,.,TRBV5-6,TRBJ1-4,ASSSNRGLNEKLF
13,.,TRBV6-1,TRBJ2-7,ASSEMGGAPYEQY
12,.,TRBV9,TRBJ1-5,ASGQGHSNQPQH
14,.,TRBV18,TRBJ1-3,ASSPDGASSGNTIY
16,.,TRBV7-9,TRBJ2-1,ASSLGRLAGAEVNEQF
16,.,TRBV5-4,TRBJ1-5,ASSLEAGGNWWDQPQH
12,.,TRBV6-6,TRBJ1-4,ASSNQGGGEKLF
12,.,TRBV5-1,TRBJ1-3,ASSFTGAGNTIY
9,.,TRBV6-5,TRBJ2-1,ASSYLGEQF
11,.,TRBV27,TRBJ1-2,ASSHRGDYGYT
12,.,TRBV7-8,TRBJ2-1,ASSFRDSYDEQF
13,.,TRBV29-1,TRBJ2-7,SVASRTGGALEQY
13,.,TRBV6-6,TRBJ2-7,ASRLAGTATLEQY
14,once,TRBV19,TRBJ2-1,ASSIPGGISYNEQF
12,.,TRBV11-3,TRBJ2-1,ASSFGQVRDEQF
14,.,TRBV5-1,TRBJ1-1,ASSSQRTASNTEAF
12,.,TRBV11-2,TRBJ2-1,ASSPDGTGALWL
13,.,TRBV2,TRBJ2-2,ASTIQGGDTGELF
12,.,TRBV27,TRBJ1-1,ASMASHMNTEAF
11,.,TRBV5-5,TRBJ2-2,ASSLVGAGELF
12,.,TRBV7-9,TRBJ2-5,ASSPGGTQETQY
13,.,TRBV11-1,TRBJ2-7,ASTPRVGLGAEQY
11,.,TRBV5-5,TRBJ2-1,ASNMIGENEQF
9,.,TRBV6-6,TRBJ1-3,ASSYENTIY
10,.,TRBV7-9,TRBJ2-5,ASTPSRETQY
13,.,TRBV2,TRBJ2-7,ASSLSGGVTYEQY
10,few,TRBV19,TRBJ1-1,ACTGHDTEAF
14,.,TRBV6-5,TRBJ1-3,ASSYPGGGPGNTIY
7,.,TRBV7-6,TRBJ1-1,ASSSGAF